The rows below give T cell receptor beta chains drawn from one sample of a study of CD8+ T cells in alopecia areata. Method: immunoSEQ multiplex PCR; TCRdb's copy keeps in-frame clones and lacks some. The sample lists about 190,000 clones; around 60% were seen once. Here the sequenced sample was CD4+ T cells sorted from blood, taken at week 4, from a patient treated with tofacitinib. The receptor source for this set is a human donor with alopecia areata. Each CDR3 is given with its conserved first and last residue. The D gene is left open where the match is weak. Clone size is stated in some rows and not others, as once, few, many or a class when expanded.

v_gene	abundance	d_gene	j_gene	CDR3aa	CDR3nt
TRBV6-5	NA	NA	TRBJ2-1	CASSRQDNEQFF	TGTGCCAGCAGTCGACAAGACAATGAGCAGTTCTTC
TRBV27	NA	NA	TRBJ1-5	CASSFQGKGPQHF	TGTGCCAGCAGTTTCCAGGGGAAGGGGCCCCAGCATTTT
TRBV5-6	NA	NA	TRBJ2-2	CASSLAGELFF	TGTGCCAGCAGCTTGGCCGGGGAGCTGTTTTTT
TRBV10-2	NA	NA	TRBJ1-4	CATNTAPTNEKLFF	TGCGCCACCAACACGGCGCCCACTAATGAAAAACTGTTTTTT
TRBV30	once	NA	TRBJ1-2	CAWSVRPQRIYGYTF	TGTGCCTGGAGTGTACGGCCTCAGAGGATCTATGGCTACACCTTC
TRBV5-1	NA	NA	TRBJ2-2	CASSLDRTNTGELFF	TGCGCCAGCAGCTTGGACAGGACGAACACCGGGGAGCTGTTTTTT
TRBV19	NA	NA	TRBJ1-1	CASSAGRTEAFF	TGTGCCAGTAGCGCGGGAAGGACTGAAGCTTTCTTT
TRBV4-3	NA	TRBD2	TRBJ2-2	CASSQPSGATGELFF	TGCGCCAGCAGCCAACCTAGCGGGGCCACCGGGGAGCTGTTTTTT
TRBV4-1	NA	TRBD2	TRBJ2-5	CASSHGKAGGIQETQYF	TGCGCCAGCAGCCACGGGAAAGCGGGAGGGATCCAAGAGACCCAGTACTTC
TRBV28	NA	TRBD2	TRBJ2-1	CASGRRTSAQGFF	TGTGCCAGCGGACGACGGACTAGCGCCCAGGGGTTCTTC
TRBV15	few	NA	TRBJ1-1	CATTAGWNTEAFF	TGTGCCACCACAGCGGGCTGGAACACTGAAGCTTTCTTT
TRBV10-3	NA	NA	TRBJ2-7	CAISGKPAYEQYF	TGTGCCATCAGCGGGAAACCAGCCTACGAGCAGTACTTC